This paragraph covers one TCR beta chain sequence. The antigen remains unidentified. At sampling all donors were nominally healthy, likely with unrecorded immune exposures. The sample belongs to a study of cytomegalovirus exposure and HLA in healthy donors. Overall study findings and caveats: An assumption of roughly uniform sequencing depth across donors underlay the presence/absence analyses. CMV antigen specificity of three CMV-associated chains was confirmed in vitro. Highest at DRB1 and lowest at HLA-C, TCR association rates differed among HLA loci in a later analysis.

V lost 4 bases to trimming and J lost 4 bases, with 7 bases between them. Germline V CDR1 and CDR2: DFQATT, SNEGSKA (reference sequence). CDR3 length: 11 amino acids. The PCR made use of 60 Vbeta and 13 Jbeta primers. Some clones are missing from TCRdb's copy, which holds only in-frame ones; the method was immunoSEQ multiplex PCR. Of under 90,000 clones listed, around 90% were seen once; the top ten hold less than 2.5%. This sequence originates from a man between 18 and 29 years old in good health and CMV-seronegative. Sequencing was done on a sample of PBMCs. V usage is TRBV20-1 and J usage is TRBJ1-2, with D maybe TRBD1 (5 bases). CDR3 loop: CSATGGYGYTF. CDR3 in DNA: TGCAGTGCTACGGGGGGCTATGGCTACACCTTC.